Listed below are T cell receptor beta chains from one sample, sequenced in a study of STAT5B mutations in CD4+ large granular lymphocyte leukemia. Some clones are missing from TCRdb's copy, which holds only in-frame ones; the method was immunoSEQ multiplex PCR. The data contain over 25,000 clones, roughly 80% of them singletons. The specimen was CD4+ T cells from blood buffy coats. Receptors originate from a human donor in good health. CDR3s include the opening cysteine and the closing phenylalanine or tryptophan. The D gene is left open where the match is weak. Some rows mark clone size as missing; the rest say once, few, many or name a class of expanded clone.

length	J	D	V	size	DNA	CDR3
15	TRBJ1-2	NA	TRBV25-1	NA	TGTGCCAGCAGTGAATTCGGGCGGAGTAACTATGGCTACACCTTC	CASSEFGRSNYGYTF
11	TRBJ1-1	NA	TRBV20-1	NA	TGCAGTGCTAGTTCACTGGACCGAGCTTTCTTT	CSASSLDRAFF
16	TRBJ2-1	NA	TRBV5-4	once	TGTGCCAGCAGCTTGGAACCGGATTTTAAATACAATGAGCAGTTCTTC	CASSLEPDFKYNEQFF
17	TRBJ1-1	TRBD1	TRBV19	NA	TGTGCCAGTAAGTTACCGGGACAGGGGGCCGTGAACACTGAAGCTTTCTTT	CASKLPGQGAVNTEAFF
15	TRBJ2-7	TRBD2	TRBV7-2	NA	TGTGCCAGCAGCCCTAGCGGGATTTACGTGACGGAGCAGTACTTC	CASSPSGIYVTEQYF
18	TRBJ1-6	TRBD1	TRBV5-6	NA	TGTGCCAGCAGCACGACCGCCTGGGACAGGTTGTATAATTCACCCCTCCACTTT	CASSTTAWDRLYNSPLHF
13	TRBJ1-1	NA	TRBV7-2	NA	TGTGCCAGCAGCCTTTCGACAGTCACTGAAGCTTTCTTT	CASSLSTVTEAFF
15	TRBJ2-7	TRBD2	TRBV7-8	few	TGTGCCAGCAGCCAAGGACTAGCGGGCTGGAACGAGCAGTACTTC	CASSQGLAGWNEQYF
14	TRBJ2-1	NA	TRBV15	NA	TGTGCCACCACCCTCGGGTCTGGGCCGAATGAGCAGTTCTTC	CATTLGSGPNEQFF
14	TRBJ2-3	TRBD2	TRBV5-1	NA	TGCGCCAGCAGGGCGCTAGCGGGAGAAGATACGCAGTATTTT	CASRALAGEDTQYF
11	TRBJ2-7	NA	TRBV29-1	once	TGCAGCGTTGAGTTGACATACGAGCAGTACTTC	CSVELTYEQYF
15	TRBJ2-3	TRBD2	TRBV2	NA	TGTGCCAGCACGGGACTAGCGGGAGGCACAGATACGCAGTATTTT	CASTGLAGGTDTQYF
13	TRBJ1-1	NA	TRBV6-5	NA	TGTGCCAGCAGTTACTCGGGCGGCACTGAAGCTTTCTTT	CASSYSGGTEAFF
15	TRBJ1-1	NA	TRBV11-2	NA	TGTGCCAGCACCCCCTCGCGCCAAGGAGGCACTGAAGCTTTCTTT	CASTPSRQGGTEAFF
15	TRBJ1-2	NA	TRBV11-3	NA	TGTGCCAGCAGCTTAGGGGGAGAGGAAAACTATGGCTACACCTTC	CASSLGGEENYGYTF
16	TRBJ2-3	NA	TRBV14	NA	TGTGCCAGCAGCCAAGACGCAGGACTAAGCACAGATACGCAGTATTTT	CASSQDAGLSTDTQYF
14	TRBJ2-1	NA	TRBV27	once	TGTGCCAGCAGTCCATCCAGAGGGTACAATGAGCAGTTCTTC	CASSPSRGYNEQFF
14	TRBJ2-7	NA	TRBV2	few	TGTGCCAGCAAAGAGGGGACCCGATCCTACGAGCAGTACTTC	CASKEGTRSYEQYF
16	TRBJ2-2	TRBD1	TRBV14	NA	TGTGCCAGCAGCCAAGTAAGGACAGGGCACACCGGGGAGCTGTTTTTT	CASSQVRTGHTGELFF
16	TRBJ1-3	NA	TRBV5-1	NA	TGCGCCAGCAGCTTGCATGCGGCTAACTCTGGAAACACCATATATTTT	CASSLHAANSGNTIYF
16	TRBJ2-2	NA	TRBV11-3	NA	TGTGCCAGCAGCTTAGGGCGGACAGCCCTCACCGGGGAGCTGTTTTTT	CASSLGRTALTGELFF
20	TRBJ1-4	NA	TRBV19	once	TGTGCCAGTAGTATAGACACATCGCAGGGGATTATTGCAACTAATGAAAAACTGTTTTTT	CASSIDTSQGIIATNEKLFF
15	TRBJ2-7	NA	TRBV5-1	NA	TGCGCCAGCACAGAAATCCCCGGGGGCCATTACGAGCAGTACTTC	CASTEIPGGHYEQYF
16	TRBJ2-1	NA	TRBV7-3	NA	TGTGCCAGCAGCTTAAGGGGCGGGGTAGAATACAATGAGCAGTTCTTC	CASSLRGGVEYNEQFF
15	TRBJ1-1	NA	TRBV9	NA	TGTGCCAGCAGCGTCTCTTTCCACGTGAACACTGAAGCTTTCTTT	CASSVSFHVNTEAFF
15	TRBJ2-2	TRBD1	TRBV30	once	TGTGCCTGGAGCCCCGGGACAGGGGACACCGGGGAGCTGTTTTTT	CAWSPGTGDTGELFF
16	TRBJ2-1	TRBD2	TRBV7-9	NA	TGTGCCAGCAGCTTTAGTCGGACTAGCGGGGACAATGAGCAGTTCTTC	CASSFSRTSGDNEQFF
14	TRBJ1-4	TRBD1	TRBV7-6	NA	TGTGCCAGCAGCTCCGGGACAGATAATGAAAAACTGTTTTTT	CASSSGTDNEKLFF
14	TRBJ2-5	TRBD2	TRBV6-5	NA	TGTGCCAGCAGCCGCACTAGCGGGGGTGGGACCCAGTACTTC	CASSRTSGGGTQYF
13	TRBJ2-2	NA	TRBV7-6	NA	TGTGCCAGCAGCTCCGACTTGACCGGGGAGCTGTTTTTT	CASSSDLTGELFF
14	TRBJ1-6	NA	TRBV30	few	TGTGCCTGGATGGGGACACTCTATAATTCACCCCTCCACTTT	CAWMGTLYNSPLHF
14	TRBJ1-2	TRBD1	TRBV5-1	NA	TGCGCCAGCAGCGTGGACAGGCCAAGGGAGGGCTACACCTTC	CASSVDRPREGYTF
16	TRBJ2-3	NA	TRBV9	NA	TGTGCCAGCAGCCCTCGGACCCCCAGGGGCACAGATACGCAGTATTTT	CASSPRTPRGTDTQYF
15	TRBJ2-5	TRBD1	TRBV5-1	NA	TGCGCCAGCAGCACAGGACAGGTTCTTGCGGAGACCCAGTACTTC	CASSTGQVLAETQYF
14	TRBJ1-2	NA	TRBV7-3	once	TGTGCCAGCAGCCAAAACAGGGTAGGCTATGGCTACACCTTC	CASSQNRVGYGYTF
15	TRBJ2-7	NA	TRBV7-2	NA	TGTGCCAGCAGCTTCCTAGCGTTACACTCCTACGAGCAGTACTTC	CASSFLALHSYEQYF
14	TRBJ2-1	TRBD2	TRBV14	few	TGTGCCAGCAGCCGAGAGACTAGCGGGAGTGTGAAGTTCTTC	CASSRETSGSVKFF
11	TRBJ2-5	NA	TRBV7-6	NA	TGTGCCAGCAGCTTAGAGGCGACCCAGTACTTC	CASSLEATQYF
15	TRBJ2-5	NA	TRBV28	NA	TGTGCCAGCAGTTTTTTTCAGCCCAGGGGAAAGACCCAGTACTTC	CASSFFQPRGKTQYF
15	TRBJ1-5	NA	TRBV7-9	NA	TGTGCCAGCAGCCGCGATGTGGCAGGGGATCAGCCCCAGCATTTT	CASSRDVAGDQPQHF
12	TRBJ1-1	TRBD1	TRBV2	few	TGTGCCAGCAATTGGGACAGGGGAAAAGCTTTCTTT	CASNWDRGKAFF
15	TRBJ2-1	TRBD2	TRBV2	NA	TGTGCCAGCAGATGGTTCGGCGGGGGTTCCGGTGAGCAGTTCTTC	CASRWFGGGSGEQFF
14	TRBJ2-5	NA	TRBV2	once	TGTGCCAGCAGACTGGGGACGGAACAAGAGACCCAGTACTTC	CASRLGTEQETQYF
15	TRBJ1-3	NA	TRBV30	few	TGTGCCTGGAGTGTAGGCAGGGCTTCTGGAAACACCATATATTTT	CAWSVGRASGNTIYF
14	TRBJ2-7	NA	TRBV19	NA	TGTGCCAGTAGTATACATAGGAGCTCCTACGAGCAGTACTTC	CASSIHRSSYEQYF
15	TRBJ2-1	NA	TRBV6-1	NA	TGTGCCAGCAGTGGCCGGGACTTTCGAACGGGTGAGCAGTTCTTC	CASSGRDFRTGEQFF
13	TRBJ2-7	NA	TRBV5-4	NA	TGTGCCAGCAGCTCCCCGGGGGCATACGAGCAGTACTTC	CASSSPGAYEQYF
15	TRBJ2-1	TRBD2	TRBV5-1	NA	TGCGCCAGCAGCCTCGGGACTAGCGGTTACAATGAGCAGTTCTTC	CASSLGTSGYNEQFF
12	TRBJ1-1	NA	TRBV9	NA	TGTGCCAGCAGCCCACCAAACACTGAAGCTTTCTTT	CASSPPNTEAFF
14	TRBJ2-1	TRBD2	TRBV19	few	TGTGCCAGTAGTGTGGGACTAGCGGGAAATGAGCAGTTCTTC	CASSVGLAGNEQFF
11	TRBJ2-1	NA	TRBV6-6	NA	TGTGCCAGCAGTTCGACAGTCGAGCAGTTCTTC	CASSSTVEQFF
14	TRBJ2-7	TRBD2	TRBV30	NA	TGTGCCTGGACCCGGACTAGCGGGAGCCGCGAGCAGTACTTC	CAWTRTSGSREQYF
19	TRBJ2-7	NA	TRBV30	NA	TGTGCCTGGAGTGTAGGCCCCCCCCCTCCGGGACCCGTTTCTTTCGAGCAGTACTTC	CAWSVGPPPPGPVSFEQYF
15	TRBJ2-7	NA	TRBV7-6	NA	TGTGCCAGCAGTCCAAAGAGGGCTCCCGACTACGAGCAGTACTTC	CASSPKRAPDYEQYF
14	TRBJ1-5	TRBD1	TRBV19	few	TGTGCCAGTAGGGGACAGGTGGTCAATCAGCCCCAGCATTTT	CASRGQVVNQPQHF
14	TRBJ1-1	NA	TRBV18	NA	TGTGCCAGCTCACCATTACGAGAGAACACTGAAGCTTTCTTT	CASSPLRENTEAFF
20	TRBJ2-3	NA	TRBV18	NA	TGTGCCAGCTCGGAGGAAACCGGGACTCGTGGATTCGGCGGGACAGATACGCAGTATTTT	CASSEETGTRGFGGTDTQYF
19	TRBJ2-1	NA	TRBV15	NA	TGTGCCACCAGCAGAGGATATCGAGGAATGGTTTTAGAGAACAATGAGCAGTTCTTC	CATSRGYRGMVLENNEQFF